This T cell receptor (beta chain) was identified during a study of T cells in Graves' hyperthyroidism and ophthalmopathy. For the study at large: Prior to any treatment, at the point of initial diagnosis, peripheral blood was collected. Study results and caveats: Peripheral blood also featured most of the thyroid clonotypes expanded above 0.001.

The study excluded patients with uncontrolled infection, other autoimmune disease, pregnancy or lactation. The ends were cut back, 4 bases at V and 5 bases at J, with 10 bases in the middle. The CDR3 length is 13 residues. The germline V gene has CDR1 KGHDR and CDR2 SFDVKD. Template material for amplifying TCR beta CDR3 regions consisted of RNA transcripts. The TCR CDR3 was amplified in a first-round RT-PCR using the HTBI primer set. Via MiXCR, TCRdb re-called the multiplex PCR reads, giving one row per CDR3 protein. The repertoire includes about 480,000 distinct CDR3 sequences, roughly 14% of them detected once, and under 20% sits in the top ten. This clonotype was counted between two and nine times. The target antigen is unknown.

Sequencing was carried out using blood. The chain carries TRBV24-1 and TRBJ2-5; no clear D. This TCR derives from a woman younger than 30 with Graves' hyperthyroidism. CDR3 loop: CATSEQRAETQYF. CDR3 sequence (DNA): TGTGCCACCAGTGAGCAGCGCGCGGAGACCCAGTACTTC.